Listed here are 12 T cell receptor beta chains from one sample, sequenced in a study of blood T cell repertoires in COVID-19 (TCRdb year 2020). To prepare the library, the immunoSEQ multiplex PCR assay was applied. TCRdb limited this immuneACCESS table to in-frame rearrangements with V and J called. A share of clones is missing; checked studies link under half to unresolved V genes, and the rest is unexplained. For this sample there are about 270,000 clones; approximately 92% appear just once. Under 3% of the sample belongs to the ten largest clones. Sample: PBMCs or T cells enriched from blood (not recorded which). Receptor source: a woman under 30 who had recovered from COVID-19.

The J gene is TRBJ1-6, the V gene TRBV28; 8 nucleotides match TRBD1. Germline V gene data show CDR1 as MDHEN and CDR2 as SYDVKM. This CDR3 region has 15 residues. V was pared by 5 bases and J by 8 bases, with 8 bases of the junction left unmatched. Written as DNA, the CDR3 is TGTGCCAGCAGTCCGGGACAGGCCATCGATTCACCCCTCCACTTT. It specifies CASSPGQAIDSPLHF.

This chain joins TRBV7-2 and TRBJ2-7; TRBD2 might be the D (5 bases). Per germline, CDR1 SGHTA and CDR2 FQGNSA. The CDR3 loop spans 15 amino acids. V was shortened by 3 bases and J by 4 bases, with 16 bases between the two germline ends. CDR3: CASSFSTAGQYEQYF. For the CDR3, the DNA is TGTGCCAGCAGCTTTTCGACCGCGGGCCAGTACGAGCAGTACTTC.

The gene calls are TRBV28 and TRBJ1-5; 9 nucleotides match TRBD1. V lost 4 bases and J lost 7; bases outside the gene matches: 8. In germline, CDR1 is MDHEN, CDR2 SYDVKM. This CDR3 region has 15 residues. The CDR3 DNA reads TGTGCCAGCAGTTCGACAGGGGGGGAGGTACAGCCCCAGCATTTT. Translated, it gives CASSSTGGEVQPQHF.

The chain is built from TRBV7-9 and TRBJ1-5; 9 bases agree with TRBD1. The CDR3 has 14 amino acids. Germline V lookup: CDR1 SEHNR, CDR2 FQNEAQ (reference sequence). V gave up 4 bases and J gave up 5 bases; unmatched junction bases: 3. In nucleotides, the CDR3 is TGTGCCAGCAGCTCGACAGGGGGGCATCAGCCCCAGCATTTT. Protein sequence: CASSSTGGHQPQHF.

The chain links TRBV6-5 to TRBJ2-1, with 9 positions matching TRBD2. This CDR3 is 14 amino acids long. Trimming removed 7 bases from V and 3 bases from J; junction bases left unmatched: 4. Per germline, CDR1 MNHEY and CDR2 SVGAGI. CDR3 in amino acids: CASMPSGDYNEQFF. The CDR3 DNA reads TGTGCCAGCATGCCTAGCGGGGACTACAATGAGCAGTTCTTC.

This chain links TRBV6-6 with TRBJ2-3; D possibly corresponds to TRBD1 (5 bases). The CDR3 sequence is 15 residues long. The V end lost 2 bases, the J end lost 1 base, and 10 bases lay between the germline ends. Germline CDR1 and CDR2: MNHNY and SVGAGI (reference sequence). CDR3 residues: CASSYGAWGTDTQYF. The CDR3 nucleotides read TGTGCCAGCAGTTACGGGGCCTGGGGCACAGATACGCAGTATTTT.

The V and J genes are TRBV5-4 and TRBJ2-5; 15 nucleotides agree with TRBD2. This CDR3 is built from 18 residues. Germline values: CDR1 SGHNT, CDR2 YYREEE (reference sequence). Germline trimming cut 0 bases from V and 4 bases from J; bases unmatched to any gene: 7. The CDR3 here is CASSLGTSGGAGGETQYF. CDR3 DNA sequence: TGTGCCAGCAGCTTGGGGACTAGCGGGGGGGCCGGGGGAGAGACCCAGTACTTC.

Only one count was recorded for this clone. The CDR3 here is CASSLGGQVKNEQFF. CDR3 bases: TGTGCCAGCAGCTTAGGGGGACAGGTAAAAAATGAGCAGTTCTTC. The gene calls are TRBV11-3 and TRBJ2-1, with 8 bases fitting TRBD1. J gave up 7 bases and V 1 base, and 6 bases lay outside the gene matches. The CDR3 runs to 15 residues. CDR1 SGHNT and CDR2 YENEEA come from the germline V gene. The full variable domain, its missing parts supplied by reference TRBV11-3 and TRBJ2-1, is EAGVVQSPRYKIIEKKQPVAFWCNPISGHNTLYWYLQNLGQGPELLIRYENEEAVDDSQLPKDRFSAERLKGVDSTLKIQPAELGDSAVYLCASSLGGQVKNEQFFGPGTRLTVL.

V gene TRBV7-9 combines with J gene TRBJ1-2; no clear D gene. This CDR3 is built from 13 residues. Germline V CDR1 and CDR2: SEHNR, FQNEAQ (reference sequence). V was trimmed by 1 base and J by 5 bases, leaving 8 bases between them. CDR3 residues: CASSLVPGYGYTF. DNA for the CDR3: TGTGCCAGCAGCTTAGTCCCGGGATATGGCTACACCTTC.

The chain has TRBV9 and TRBJ2-2; D perhaps matches TRBD2 (5 bases). There are 14 residues in the CDR3. Germline V gives CDR1 SGDLS, CDR2 YYNGEE. Trimming stripped 2 bases from V and 6 bases from J, with 11 bases between. DNA for the CDR3: TGTGCCAGCAGCGTTGCCGGGGTAGCCGGGGAGCTGTTTTTT. It translates to CASSVAGVAGELFF.

V gene TRBV5-4 combines with J gene TRBJ2-5, with unresolved D. CDR1 and CDR2 (germline): SGHNT, YYREEE (reference sequence). Trimming cost V 2 bases and J 1 base, with 12 bases left between them. CDR3 length: 15 residues. This CDR3 is CASSFQAPRQETQYF. The DNA of the CDR3 is TGTGCCAGCAGCTTTCAGGCCCCGCGCCAAGAGACCCAGTACTTC.

The genes are TRBV19 and TRBJ1-5; a possible D gene is TRBD1 (5 bases). Germline V gene data show CDR1 as LNHDA and CDR2 as SQIVND (reference sequence). The V gene lost 5 bases and the J gene lost 0 bases, with 11 bases spanning the gap. The CDR3 has 15 residues. The CDR3 loop reads CASSPGQYSNQPQHF. CDR3 nucleotides: TGTGCCAGTAGTCCCGGACAATATAGCAATCAGCCCCAGCATTTT.